The 21 T cell receptor beta chains below all came from one sample that was sequenced in a study of blood T cell repertoires in COVID-19. The method was immunoSEQ multiplex PCR; TCRdb's version includes in-frame clones alone and lacks a portion of them. In the table there are 120,000 to 150,000 clones, over 65% of which are singletons. The sequenced sample consisted of peripheral blood. Source of these receptors: a human donor in a cohort sampled during active COVID-19.

V gene TRBV5-3 combines with J gene TRBJ2-4, with D maybe TRBD1 (5 bases). TRBV5-3 is assigned to the ORF class and has an uncertain function. The ends were cut back, 1 base at V and 3 bases at J, with 17 bases in the middle. The CDR3 length is 17 residues. CDR3 sequence (DNA): TGTGCCAGAAGCTTGCATCTCCCCTGGGGCGACAAAAACATTCAGTACTTC. Amino acid sequence: CARSLHLPWGDKNIQYF.

This clone was observed once. Other DNA sequences within the sample encode an identical CDR3. J is TRBJ2-6 and V is TRBV5-1; 10 bases match TRBD2. J was trimmed by 4 bases and V by 0 bases; bases with no gene match: 7. Germline CDR1 SGHRS, CDR2 YFSETQ. This CDR3 spans 18 amino acids. The CDR3 protein is CASSLEVAGGPGANVLTF. CDR3 nucleotides: TGCGCCAGCAGCTTGGAGGTAGCGGGGGGTCCCGGGGCCAACGTCCTGACTTTC.

The DNA of the CDR3 is TGTGCCAGCGGATTAGGACAGGAAGAGACCCAGTACTTC. Protein: CASGLGQEETQYF. The V and J genes are TRBV6-5 and TRBJ2-5; 7 bases match TRBD1. J gave up 3 bases and V 8 bases, and 6 bases lay outside the gene matches. There are 13 residues in the CDR3. The V gene's germline CDR1 is MNHEY and CDR2 SVGAGI.

The CDR3 region is CASSQASAGGGVAGAWAGELFF. The CDR3, as DNA: TGCGCCAGCAGCCAAGCATCGGCAGGGGGCGGAGTAGCGGGAGCTTGGGCCGGGGAGCTGTTTTTT. V is TRBV4-1 and J is TRBJ2-2, with a weak D call TRBD2 (9 bases). The V and J ends lost 1 base and 6 bases respectively, with 33 bases between them. Germline V gene lookup returns CDR1 MGHRA and CDR2 YSYEKL. The CDR3 has 22 residues.

The gene calls are TRBV12-5 and TRBJ1-5; D unresolved. Trimming removed 1 base at V and 4 bases at J, with 5 bases between. Germline values: CDR1 LGHNT, CDR2 FRNRAP. The CDR3 is 13 residues long. The CDR3 is CASGLAQNQPQHF. In DNA, the CDR3 is TGTGCTAGTGGTTTGGCCCAAAATCAGCCCCAGCATTTT.

V and J are TRBV5-6 and TRBJ1-1; D perhaps matches TRBD1 (6 bases). The CDR3 length is 15 residues. Trimming shortened V by 2 bases and J by 0 bases, and 11 bases separated the two germline ends. Germline V gene sequence: CDR1 SGHDT, CDR2 YYEEEE. CDR3 loop: CASSFLGQLNTEAFF. For the CDR3, the DNA is TGTGCCAGCAGCTTTCTCGGACAGTTGAACACTGAAGCTTTCTTT.

The chain uses TRBV29-1 and TRBJ1-2, with TRBD1 matching over 11 bases. With V trimmed by 8 bases and J by 7 bases, 6 bases remained unmatched. This CDR3 is 12 amino acids long. The germline V gene encodes CDR1 SQVTM and CDR2 ANQGSEA. The CDR3 nucleotides read TGCAGCACAGGGACAGGGGGAGGTGGCTACACCTTC. Translated: CSTGTGGGGYTF.

This chain links TRBV2 with TRBJ1-1; TRBD1 matches 9 bases. The CDR3 is 16 residues long. CDR1 is SNHLY, CDR2 FYNNEI, per germline. The J segment lost 0 bases and the V segment lost 5 bases, leaving 7 bases of the junction unmatched. For the CDR3, the DNA is TGTGCCAGCAGTATTAATACAGGGGGCGTGAACACTGAAGCTTTCTTT. Translated, it gives CASSINTGGVNTEAFF.

CDR3 protein: CASSPGGTSYGYTF. Here the CDR3 DNA reads TGTGCCAGCTCACCAGGCGGGACGTCTTATGGCTACACCTTC. This chain joins TRBV18 and TRBJ1-2; D may be TRBD1 (5 bases). Germline CDR1 KGHSH, CDR2 LQKENI. Trimming cost V 2 bases and J 5 bases, with 12 bases left between them. The length of the CDR3 is 14 residues.

The rearrangement links TRBV24-1 to TRBJ1-6; 8 nucleotides align to TRBD1. This CDR3 region has 16 residues. CDR1 KGHDR and CDR2 SFDVKD come from the germline V gene. V shed 2 bases and J 8 bases; nucleotides not matched to a gene: 7. The CDR3 DNA reads as TGTGCCACCAGTGATTACAGGGGGAGCCCTTATTCACCCCTCCACTTT. Translating it yields CATSDYRGSPYSPLHF.

The chain uses TRBV7-2 and TRBJ2-1; tentative D call: TRBD2 (5 bases). The CDR3 totals 15 residues. The V gene lost 0 bases and the J gene lost 2 bases, with 8 bases spanning the gap. Germline V gives CDR1 SGHTA, CDR2 FQGNSA. The CDR3 is CASSLAGRTYNEQFF. The CDR3 DNA reads TGTGCCAGCAGCTTAGCGGGGAGAACCTACAATGAGCAGTTCTTC. The whole variable domain, remainder taken from reference TRBV7-2 and TRBJ2-1, is GAGVSQSPSNKVTEKGKDVELRCDPISGHTALYWYRQSLGQGLEFLIYFQGNSAPDKSGLPSDRFSAERTGGSVSTLTIQRTQQEDSAVYLCASSLAGRTYNEQFFGPGTRLTVL.

The V and J genes are TRBV28 and TRBJ2-3; 7 bases are a match to TRBD2. The germline V gene has CDR1 MDHEN and CDR2 SYDVKM. This CDR3 spans 14 amino acids. V shed 7 bases, J shed 2 bases, and the junction held 6 bases outside the gene matches. CDR3 coding DNA: TGTGCCAGCACCATAGCGGGCCCCACAGATACGCAGTATTTT. As protein: CASTIAGPTDTQYF.

The V and J genes are TRBV19 and TRBJ2-5; 9 bases map to TRBD1. The CDR3 spans 16 residues. From germline, CDR1 is LNHDA and CDR2 SQIVND (reference sequence). V gave up 3 bases and J gave up 5 bases; unmatched junction bases: 10. The CDR3 protein is CASSIRTGVDVETQYF. The CDR3, as DNA: TGTGCCAGTAGTATCAGGACAGGGGTTGATGTTGAGACCCAGTACTTC.

The rearrangement links TRBV7-8 to TRBJ2-1; 12 bases align to TRBD2. In germline, CDR1 is SGHVS, CDR2 FQNEAQ. V dropped 5 bases and J dropped 5; count of bases not matched to a gene: 4. This CDR3 is built from 15 residues. CDR3 in DNA: TGTGCCAGCAGCCCATGGACTAGCGGGAACAATGAGCAGTTCTTC. This translates into CASSPWTSGNNEQFF.

The chain couples TRBV30 to TRBJ1-6, with D perhaps TRBD1 (5 bases). This CDR3 contains 14 residues. Germline V gives CDR1 GTSNPN, CDR2 SVGIG (reference sequence). V was clipped by 2 bases and J by 10 bases, with 15 bases between them. The CDR3, as DNA: TGTGCCTGGAGTCTTATCGGGGGGAGATCACCCCTCCACTTT. It codes for CAWSLIGGRSPLHF.

V and J are TRBV4-1 and TRBJ2-2; D possibly corresponds to TRBD2 (5 bases). The CDR3 runs 16 residues. The germline gives CDR1 MGHRA, CDR2 YSYEKL. Trimming pared 3 bases from V and 5 bases from J, leaving 16 bases between. The CDR3 DNA is TGCGCCAGCAGCCATCCAGGAGGTCTTGGAACCGGGGAGCTGTTTTTT. It encodes CASSHPGGLGTGELFF.

The genes are TRBV19 and TRBJ1-4; TRBD1 aligns across 7 bases. This CDR3 comprises 18 residues. The V gene's germline CDR1 is LNHDA and CDR2 SQIVND (reference sequence). The trim removed 6 bases at V and 3 bases at J, leaving 16 bases unmatched. Here the CDR3 DNA reads TGTGCCAGTAGCCGACGGGACAGCACCCACAAGGCTAATGAAAAACTGTTTTTT. Residues: CASSRRDSTHKANEKLFF.

The V gene is TRBV7-9, the J gene TRBJ2-5; 8 bases are shared with TRBD1. The CDR3 length is 14 residues. With 5 bases clipped from V and 2 bases from J, the junction kept 4 bases outside the gene matches. Germline CDR1 reads SEHNR; CDR2 reads FQNEAQ (reference sequence). In DNA form, the CDR3 reads TGTGCCAGCAGCATCCGGACAGGGCAAGAGACCCAGTACTTC. It is translated as CASSIRTGQETQYF.

The rearrangement links TRBV2 to TRBJ1-5; TRBD1 is a possible D gene (6 bases). CDR1 and CDR2 (germline): SNHLY, FYNNEI. There are 15 residues in the CDR3. Deletions cut 6 bases from V and 0 bases from J, with 12 bases between. CDR3 coding DNA: TGTGCCAGCAGCGAGACAGGCCATAGCAATCAGCCCCAGCATTTT. Its protein is CASSETGHSNQPQHF.

This sequence joins TRBV19 and TRBJ1-2; D is possibly TRBD1 (5 bases). The V and J ends lost 1 base and 2 bases respectively, with 8 bases between them. CDR1 is LNHDA, CDR2 SQIVND, per germline (reference sequence). The CDR3 length is 14 residues. The CDR3 spells CASSIGAGNYGYTF. Written as DNA, the CDR3 is TGTGCCAGTAGTATAGGGGCAGGGAACTATGGCTACACCTTC.

The CDR3 spells CASSPRGQENTEAFF. The CDR3 coding sequence is TGTGCCAGCTCACCCCGGGGACAGGAGAACACTGAAGCTTTCTTT. V usage is TRBV18 and J usage is TRBJ1-1; 8 bases are a match to TRBD1. With V trimmed by 3 bases and J by 1 base, 4 bases remained unmatched. The germline V gene encodes CDR1 KGHSH and CDR2 LQKENI. This CDR3 spans 15 amino acids.